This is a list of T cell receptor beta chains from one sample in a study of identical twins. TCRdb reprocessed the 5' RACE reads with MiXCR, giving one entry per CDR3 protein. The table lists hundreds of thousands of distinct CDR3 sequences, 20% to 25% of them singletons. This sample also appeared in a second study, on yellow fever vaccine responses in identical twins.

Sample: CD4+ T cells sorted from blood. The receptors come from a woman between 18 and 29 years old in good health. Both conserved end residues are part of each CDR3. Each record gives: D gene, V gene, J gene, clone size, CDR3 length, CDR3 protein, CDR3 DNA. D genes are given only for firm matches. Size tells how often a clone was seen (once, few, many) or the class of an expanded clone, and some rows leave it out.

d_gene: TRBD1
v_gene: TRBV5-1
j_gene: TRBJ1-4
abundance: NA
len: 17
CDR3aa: CASSPGTGATTNEKLFF
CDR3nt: TGCGCCAGCAGCCCCGGGACAGGGGCTACAACTAATGAAAAACTGTTTTTT

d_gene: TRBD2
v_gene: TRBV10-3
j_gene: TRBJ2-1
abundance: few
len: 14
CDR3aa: CAIAAGGYNNEQFF
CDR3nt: TGTGCCATCGCCGCGGGAGGGTATAACAATGAGCAGTTCTTC

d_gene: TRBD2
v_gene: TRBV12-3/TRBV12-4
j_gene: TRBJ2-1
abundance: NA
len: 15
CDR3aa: CASSLSGRRNNEQFF
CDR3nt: TGTGCCAGCAGCCTCAGCGGGAGGCGTAACAATGAGCAGTTCTTC

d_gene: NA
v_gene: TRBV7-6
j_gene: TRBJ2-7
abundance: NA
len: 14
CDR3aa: CASSYLRGVGEQYF
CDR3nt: TGTGCCAGCAGCTATTTGCGGGGCGTAGGCGAGCAGTACTTC

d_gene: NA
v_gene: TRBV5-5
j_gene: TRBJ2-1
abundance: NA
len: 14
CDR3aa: CASSLAVFQDEQFF
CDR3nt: TGTGCCAGCAGCTTGGCCGTCTTTCAGGATGAGCAGTTCTTC

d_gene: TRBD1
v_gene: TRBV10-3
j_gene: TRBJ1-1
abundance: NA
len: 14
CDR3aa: CAISGDRLNTEAFF
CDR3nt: TGTGCCATCAGTGGGGACAGGCTCAACACTGAAGCTTTCTTT

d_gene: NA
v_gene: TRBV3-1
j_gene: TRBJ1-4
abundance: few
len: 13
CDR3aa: CASSQVSNEKLFF
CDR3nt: TGTGCCAGCAGCCAAGTCTCCAATGAAAAACTGTTTTTT

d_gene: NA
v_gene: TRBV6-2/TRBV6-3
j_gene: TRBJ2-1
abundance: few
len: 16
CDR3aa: CASSYPLVTTYNEQFF
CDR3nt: TGTGCCAGCAGTTATCCACTAGTGACTACCTACAATGAGCAGTTCTTC

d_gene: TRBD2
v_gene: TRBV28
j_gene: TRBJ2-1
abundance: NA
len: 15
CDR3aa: CASSIAGGGDNEQFF
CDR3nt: TGTGCCAGCAGTATAGCGGGAGGCGGGGACAATGAGCAGTTCTTC

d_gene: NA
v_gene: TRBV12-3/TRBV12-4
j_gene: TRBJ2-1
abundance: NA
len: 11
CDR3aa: CASSLRQQQFF
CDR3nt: TGTGCCAGCAGTTTAAGACAGCAGCAGTTCTTC

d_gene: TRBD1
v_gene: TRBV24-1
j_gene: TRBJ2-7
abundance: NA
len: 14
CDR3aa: CATSLGQGAYEQYF
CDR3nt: TGTGCCACCAGCCTCGGACAGGGGGCCTACGAGCAGTACTTC

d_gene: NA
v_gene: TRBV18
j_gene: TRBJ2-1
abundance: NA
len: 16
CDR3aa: CASSPSTGTTYNEQFF
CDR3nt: TGTGCCAGCTCACCATCGACAGGCACCACCTACAATGAGCAGTTCTTC

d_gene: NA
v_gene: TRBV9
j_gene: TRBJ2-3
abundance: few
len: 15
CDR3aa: CASSVAPFSTDTQYF
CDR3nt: TGTGCCAGCAGCGTAGCGCCCTTTAGCACAGATACGCAGTATTTT

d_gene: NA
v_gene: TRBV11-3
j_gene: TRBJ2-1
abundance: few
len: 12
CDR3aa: CASSSGLPALFF
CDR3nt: TGTGCCAGCAGCTCCGGTCTTCCAGCCCTGTTCTTC

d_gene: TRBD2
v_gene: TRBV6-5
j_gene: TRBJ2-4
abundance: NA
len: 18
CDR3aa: CASSYSRASGGGKNIQYF
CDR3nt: TGTGCCAGCAGTTACTCGAGGGCTAGCGGGGGGGGCAAAAACATTCAGTACTTC

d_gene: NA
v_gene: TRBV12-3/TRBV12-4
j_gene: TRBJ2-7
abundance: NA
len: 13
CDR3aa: CASSLKAGVEQYF
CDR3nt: TGTGCCAGCAGTTTAAAGGCAGGGGTCGAGCAGTACTTC